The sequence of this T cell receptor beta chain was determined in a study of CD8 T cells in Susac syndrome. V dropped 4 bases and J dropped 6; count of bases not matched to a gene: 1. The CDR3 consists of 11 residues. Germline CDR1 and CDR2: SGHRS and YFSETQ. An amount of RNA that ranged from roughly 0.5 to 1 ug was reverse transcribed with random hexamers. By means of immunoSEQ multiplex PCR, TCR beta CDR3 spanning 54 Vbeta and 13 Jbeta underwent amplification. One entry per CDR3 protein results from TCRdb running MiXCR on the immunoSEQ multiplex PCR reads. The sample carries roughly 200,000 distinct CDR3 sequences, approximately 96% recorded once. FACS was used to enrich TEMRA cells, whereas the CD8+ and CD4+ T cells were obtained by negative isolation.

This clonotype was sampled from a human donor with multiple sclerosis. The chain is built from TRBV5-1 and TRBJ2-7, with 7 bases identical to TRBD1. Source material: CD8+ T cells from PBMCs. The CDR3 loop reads CASSRTGEQYF. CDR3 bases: TGCGCCAGCAGCCGGACAGGCGAGCAGTACTTC.